One and the same sample provided the 32 T cell receptor beta chains below, sequenced in a study of T cell responses to AZD1222 COVID-19 vaccine. Measured with immunoSEQ multiplex PCR; TCRdb has only the in-frame clones, and not every one. The data hold 150,000 to 200,000 clones, with around 90% observed a single time. The starting material was peripheral blood, obtained 28 days after the second AZD1222 dose. These TCRs come from an adult who received the AZD1222 COVID-19 vaccine.

This sequence joins TRBV6-5 and TRBJ1-4; unclear D gene. CDR3 length: 15 residues. V lost 8 bases, J lost 6 bases, and 19 bases lay in between. The germline V gene encodes CDR1 MNHEY and CDR2 SVGAGI. DNA for the CDR3: TGTGCCAGCCTTCCCCGGGGAGGATGGGATGAAAAACTGTTTTTT. Amino acid sequence: CASLPRGGWDEKLFF.

This chain connects TRBV6-5 to TRBJ1-1; 7 bases agree with TRBD1. Germline lookup yields CDR1 MNHEY and CDR2 SVGAGI. Losses at the gene ends were 6 bases for V and 5 bases for J; bases not matched to a gene: 9. This CDR3 is built from 14 residues. The chain's CDR3 is CASRETGSWTEAFF. In DNA, the CDR3 is TGTGCCAGCAGGGAGACAGGGAGTTGGACTGAAGCTTTCTTT.

For this clone: Other DNA sequences of this sample code for an identical CDR3. This chain connects TRBV30 to TRBJ1-1; no clear D. Per the germline V gene, CDR1 is GTSNPN and CDR2 is SVGIG (reference sequence). The ends were cut back, 0 bases at V and 0 bases at J, with 5 bases in the middle. The length of the CDR3 is 13 residues. CDR3 in DNA: TGTGCCTGGAGTGTGGGGATGAACACTGAAGCTTTCTTT. It specifies CAWSVGMNTEAFF.

This chain joins TRBV9 and TRBJ1-5; unclear D gene. Trimming shortened V by 2 bases and J by 8 bases, and 17 bases separated the two germline ends. The CDR3 has 15 residues. Germline CDR1 SGDLS, CDR2 YYNGEE. The CDR3 here is CASSVSGRLVEPQHF. The CDR3 DNA reads as TGTGCCAGCAGCGTGAGCGGTCGCCTGGTCGAGCCCCAGCATTTT.

This clone came up once. The chain couples TRBV23-1 to TRBJ2-5; D perhaps matches TRBD2 (5 bases). TRBV23-1 is labeled an ORF, and its function is uncertain. The CDR3 runs to 16 residues. Trimming removed 5 bases from V and 7 bases from J, with 23 bases in between. CDR3 nucleotides: TGCGCCAGCAGTGCCGAGGGAACCCAAGAGAGAGGGACCCAGTACTTC. Residues: CASSAEGTQERGTQYF.

The rearrangement uses TRBV28 and TRBJ1-2; D not certain. This CDR3 is 12 amino acids long. V lost 3 bases, J lost 5 bases, and 7 bases lay in between. The germline gives CDR1 MDHEN, CDR2 SYDVKM. The DNA for the CDR3 is TGTGCCAGCAGTTTCGGAAGGTATGGCTACACCTTC. Its translation is CASSFGRYGYTF.

The chain links TRBV30 to TRBJ1-6, with 9 bases aligning to TRBD1. Trimming at V came to 4 bases and at J to 4 bases, leaving 8 bases not matched to a gene. The CDR3 runs to 16 residues. Germline V gives CDR1 GTSNPN, CDR2 SVGIG (reference sequence). CDR3 in DNA: TGTGCCTGGAAGGACAGGGGAGAAAGTTATAATTCACCCCTCCACTTT. Translation gives CAWKDRGESYNSPLHF.

This clone came up a few times. CDR3 sequence (DNA): TGTGCCAGCGCTAGCGGGCCCTACAATGAGCAGTTCTTC. Residues: CASASGPYNEQFF. J is TRBJ2-1 and V is TRBV12-3 or TRBV12-4, with TRBD2 matching over 8 bases. This CDR3 is built from 13 residues. With V trimmed by 8 bases and J by 2 bases, 2 bases remained unmatched.

The chain recombines TRBV30 with TRBJ2-2; perhaps TRBD1 as D (6 bases). Germline CDR1 reads GTSNPN; CDR2 reads SVGIG (reference sequence). V lost 4 bases, J lost 1 base, and 16 bases lay in between. This CDR3 has 16 residues. The CDR3 is CAWKSGDTWNTGELFF. The CDR3 DNA reads TGTGCCTGGAAGAGTGGGGACACGTGGAACACCGGGGAGCTGTTTTTT.

This clone came up a few times. This chain links TRBV11-2 with TRBJ2-7; D ambiguous. Trimming pared 4 bases from V and 6 bases from J, leaving 16 bases between. This CDR3 has 14 residues. Germline V gives CDR1 SGHAT, CDR2 FQNNGV. The CDR3 DNA reads TGTGCCAGCAGCTCACAAATAAACACTGGCGAGCAGTACTTC. Translating gives CASSSQINTGEQYF. Full variable domain (missing parts from reference TRBV11-2 and TRBJ2-7): EAGVAQSPRYKIIEKRQSVAFWCNPISGHATLYWYQQILGQGPKLLIQFQNNGVVDDSQLPKDRFSAERLKGVDSTLKIQPAKLEDSAVYLCASSSQINTGEQYFGPGTRLTVT.

The gene calls are TRBV9 and TRBJ2-3, with 7 bases identical to TRBD1. Germline V CDR1 and CDR2: SGDLS, YYNGEE. The CDR3 has 13 amino acids. With 6 bases clipped from V and 4 bases from J, the junction kept 5 bases outside the gene matches. The CDR3 protein is CASTGQGADTQYF. As DNA, the CDR3 is TGTGCCAGCACCGGGCAGGGGGCAGATACGCAGTATTTT.

The V and J genes are TRBV24-1 and TRBJ2-2, with 11 bases lining up with TRBD1. Germline V gives CDR1 KGHDR, CDR2 SFDVKD. V dropped 5 bases and J dropped 4; count of bases not matched to a gene: 5. The CDR3 consists of 16 residues. The CDR3 region is CATSGAGTGGTGELFF. CDR3 coding DNA: TGTGCCACCAGTGGCGCCGGGACAGGGGGCACCGGGGAGCTGTTTTTT.

This rearrangement joins TRBV6-1 to TRBJ2-3; D remains ambiguous. V lost 2 bases and J lost 8, with 17 bases in between. CDR3 length: 15 residues. The germline V gene encodes CDR1 MNHNS and CDR2 SASEGT. CDR3 nucleotides: TGTGCCAGCAGTGAACGATTAGCCTCCGAAAGTACGCAGTATTTT. Amino acids: CASSERLASESTQYF.

As DNA, the CDR3 is TGTGCCAGTAGTATCCCCGGGGCTGGCACAGATACGCAGTATTTT. It is translated as CASSIPGAGTDTQYF. The rearrangement links TRBV19 to TRBJ2-3, with D tentatively TRBD1 or TRBD2 (5 bases each). The germline V and J ends were trimmed by 3 bases and 1 base, with 11 bases remaining between them. The CDR3 contains 15 residues. Germline V gene lookup returns CDR1 LNHDA and CDR2 SQIVND (reference sequence).

This sequence joins TRBV2 and TRBJ2-1; TRBD2 is a possible D gene (6 bases). CDR1 SNHLY and CDR2 FYNNEI come from the germline V gene. V was trimmed by 2 bases and J by 1 base, leaving 9 bases between them. The CDR3 has 15 residues. CDR3 nucleotide sequence: TGTGCCAGCAGTGAACGTGGGGGGTCCTACAATGAGCAGTTCTTC. Translation gives CASSERGGSYNEQFF.

The J gene is TRBJ1-5, the V gene TRBV7-2; D is uncertain. The CDR3 length is 16 residues. Trimming cost V 1 base and J 2 bases, with 12 bases left between them. Germline loops: CDR1 SGHTA, CDR2 FQGNSA. CDR3 nucleotide sequence: TGTGCCAGCAGCTTAGAAGTAGGCGGGGGCAATCAGCCCCAGCATTTT. This codes for CASSLEVGGGNQPQHF.

This rearrangement joins TRBV3-1 (or the pseudogene TRBV3-2) to TRBJ2-7; D is unresolved. Germline-derived CDR1 and CDR2 are LGHDT and YNNKEL (reference sequence). CDR3 length: 14 amino acids. With 1 base removed from V and 1 base from J, the gap between germline ends came to 8 bases. CDR3 residues: CASSQVQGSYEQYF. The CDR3 DNA follows: TGTGCCAGCAGCCAAGTTCAAGGGTCCTACGAGCAGTACTTC.

The V call is TRBV15, the J call TRBJ2-3, with 11 bases matching TRBD2. This CDR3 is built from 15 residues. Germline V lookup: CDR1 LNHNV, CDR2 YYDKDF (reference sequence). Trimming cost V 0 bases and J 11 bases; bases outside gene matches: 7. This chain's CDR3 is CATSRDRSGGAVQYF. The CDR3 DNA reads as TGTGCCACCAGCAGAGATCGTAGCGGGGGGGCGGTGCAGTATTTT. The variable domain in full, with the rest retrieved from reference TRBV15 and TRBJ2-3, is DAMVIQNPRYQVTQFGKPVTLSCSQTLNHNVMYWYQQKSSQAPKLLFHYYDKDFNNEADTPDNFQSRRPNTSFCFLDIRSPGLGDTAMYLCATSRDRSGGAVQYFGPGTRLTVL.

This clone was found once. The chain employs TRBV6-5 and TRBJ1-6, with TRBD1 as a possible D gene (5 bases). V lost 2 bases to trimming and J lost 11 bases, with 19 bases between them. CDR1 and CDR2 from the germline V gene are MNHEY and SVGAGI. There are 16 residues in the CDR3. Here the CDR3 reads CASSYERPDGGTPLHF. The CDR3 DNA reads as TGTGCCAGCAGTTACGAACGGCCCGACGGGGGGACACCCCTCCACTTT.

V usage is TRBV18 and J usage is TRBJ1-1; D unresolved. Germline loops: CDR1 KGHSH, CDR2 LQKENI. V lost 3 bases to trimming and J lost 1 base, with 12 bases between them. CDR3 length: 15 residues. The CDR3 DNA sequence: TGTGCCAGCTCACCCTTAATTTCAGGGAACACTGAAGCTTTCTTT. Translating gives CASSPLISGNTEAFF.

This clone was recorded once. The rearrangement joins TRBV7-2 to TRBJ2-7; 11 positions agree with TRBD1. V trimming: 4 bases; J trimming: 3 bases; junction bases outside the gene matches: 2. The V gene's germline CDR1 is SGHTA and CDR2 FQGNSA. This CDR3 contains 14 residues. In nucleotides, the CDR3 is TGTGCCAGCAGCTGGGACAGGGGGTACTACGAGCAGTACTTC. It is translated as CASSWDRGYYEQYF.

This chain's CDR3 is CASSLAGAVTEQYF. The CDR3 coding sequence is TGTGCCAGCAGCTTAGCGGGGGCCGTCACCGAGCAGTACTTC. The chain recombines TRBV7-2 with TRBJ2-7; weak D call: TRBD1 (6 bases). Per the germline V gene, CDR1 is SGHTA and CDR2 is FQGNSA. The V end lost 0 bases, the J end lost 6 bases, and 12 bases lay between the germline ends. The CDR3 extends over 14 amino acids.

V gene TRBV28 combines with J gene TRBJ1-5; tentative D call: TRBD1 (6 bases). In germline, CDR1 is MDHEN, CDR2 SYDVKM. V lost 1 base and J 6 bases, leaving 10 bases between the germline ends. The CDR3 runs 14 residues. Here the CDR3 DNA reads TGTGCCAGCAGTTTATTGGGACATGGTCAGCCCCAGCATTTT. This codes for CASSLLGHGQPQHF.

V gene TRBV7-3 combines with J gene TRBJ2-2; D is possibly TRBD2 (5 bases). Deletions cut 2 bases from V and 2 bases from J, with 9 bases between. Germline V gives CDR1 SGHTA, CDR2 FQGTGA. The CDR3 is 15 amino acids. CDR3 DNA: TGTGCCAGCAGCTTATCAGCGGCTAACACCGGGGAGCTGTTTTTT. This codes for CASSLSAANTGELFF. The complete variable domain, with remaining parts taken from reference TRBV7-3 and TRBJ2-2, reads GAGVSQTPSNKVTEKGKYVELRCDPISGHTALYWYRQSLGQGPEFLIYFQGTGAADDSGLPNDRFFAVRPEGSVSTLKIQRTERGDSAVYLCASSLSAANTGELFFGEGSRLTVL.

CDR3 nucleotide sequence: TGCGCCAGCAGCTTGGGGCTAGCGGGGGGCGGGCATGAGCAGTTCTTC. Translation: CASSLGLAGGGHEQFF. The chain couples TRBV5-1 to TRBJ2-1, with 11 positions matching TRBD2. The V gene end was trimmed by 0 bases and the J gene end by 8 bases; junction bases not matched to a gene: 7. This CDR3 has 16 residues. CDR1 is SGHRS and CDR2 is YFSETQ in the germline V gene.

This chain joins TRBV5-1 and TRBJ2-1; D call uncertain. The CDR3 has 15 amino acids. From germline, CDR1 is SGHRS and CDR2 YFSETQ. V lost 0 bases, J lost 1 base, and 8 bases lay in between. CDR3 nucleotide sequence: TGCGCCAGCAGCTTGGGACTTCGATCCTACAATGAGCAGTTCTTC. Amino acids: CASSLGLRSYNEQFF.

The chain links TRBV3-1 (or the pseudogene TRBV3-2) to TRBJ2-2; D not certain. The germline gives CDR1 LGHDT, CDR2 YNNKEL (reference sequence). CDR3 length equals 16 residues. V was cut by 6 bases and J by 7 bases, with 21 bases left in between. The CDR3 DNA follows: TGTGCCAGCAGGGAAGGTTGGGGTAAATCGGACGGGGAGCTGTTTTTT. Amino acids: CASREGWGKSDGELFF.

The chain couples TRBV19 to TRBJ1-1; D uncertain. Trimming removed 5 bases at V and 1 base at J, with 14 bases between. The CDR3 is 15 amino acids. Germline V CDR1 and CDR2: LNHDA, SQIVND (reference sequence). The CDR3 DNA follows: TGTGCCAGTAGTCCCCATCCCGTGGCGAACACTGAAGCTTTCTTT. Encoded protein: CASSPHPVANTEAFF. The full variable domain, its missing parts supplied by reference TRBV19 and TRBJ1-1, is DGGITQSPKYLFRKEGQNVTLSCEQNLNHDAMYWYRQDPGQGLRLIYYSQIVNDFQKGDIAEGYSVSREKKESFPLTVTSAQKNPTAFYLCASSPHPVANTEAFFGQGTRLTVV.

The rearrangement links TRBV7-3 to TRBJ1-2, with a tentative D call TRBD1 (6 bases). The germline V gene has CDR1 SGHTA and CDR2 FQGTGA. Trimming took off 6 bases at V and 7 bases at J, with 15 bases between the two ends. CDR3 size: 13 residues. The CDR3 nucleotides are TGTGCCAGCAGACAGGGAGGGGTGGGTGGCTACACCTTC. Translation gives CASRQGGVGGYTF.

This chain uses TRBV7-2 with TRBJ2-3, with D perhaps matching TRBD1 or TRBD2 (5 bases each). Germline assignment: CDR1 SGHTA and CDR2 FQGNSA. CDR3 length: 13 amino acids. V lost 5 bases and J lost 7, with 13 bases in between. CDR3 coding DNA: TGTGCCAGCAGCGCGCAGGGACGGAATACGCAGTATTTT. This codes for CASSAQGRNTQYF.

The V and J genes are TRBV6-5 and TRBJ1-1, with D possibly being TRBD1 (6 bases). CDR3 length: 14 amino acids. Between the trimmed V and J ends, which lost 6 bases and 1 base, there was a span of 12 bases. Germline loops: CDR1 MNHEY, CDR2 SVGAGI. The DNA for the CDR3 is TGTGCCAGCAGCGTGGACAGATCGAACACTGAAGCTTTCTTT. Its translation is CASSVDRSNTEAFF.

The rearrangement links TRBV6-6 to TRBJ2-7, with D tentatively TRBD2 (6 bases). Trimming removed 7 bases at V and 1 base at J, with 20 bases between. Germline lookup yields CDR1 MNHNY and CDR2 SVGAGI (reference sequence). The CDR3 has 16 residues. DNA for the CDR3: TGTGCCAGCACTGATCCTGGAGGGGAGCGGTCCTACGAGCAGTACTTC. It codes for CASTDPGGERSYEQYF.